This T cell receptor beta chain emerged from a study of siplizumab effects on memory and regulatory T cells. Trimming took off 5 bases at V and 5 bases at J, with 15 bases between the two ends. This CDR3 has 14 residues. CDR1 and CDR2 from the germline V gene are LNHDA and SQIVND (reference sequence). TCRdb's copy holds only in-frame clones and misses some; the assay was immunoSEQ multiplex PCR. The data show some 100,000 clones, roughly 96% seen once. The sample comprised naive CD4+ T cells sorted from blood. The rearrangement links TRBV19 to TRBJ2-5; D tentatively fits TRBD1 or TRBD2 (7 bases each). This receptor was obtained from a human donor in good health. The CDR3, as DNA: TGTGCCAGTAGTCCTCAGGGGGGGCAGGAGACCCAGTACTTC. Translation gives CASSPQGGQETQYF. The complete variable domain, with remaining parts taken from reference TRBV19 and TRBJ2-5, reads DGGITQSPKYLFRKEGQNVTLSCEQNLNHDAMYWYRQDPGQGLRLIYYSQIVNDFQKGDIAEGYSVSREKKESFPLTVTSAQKNPTAFYLCASSPQGGQETQYFGPGTRLLVL.